These 5 T cell receptor beta chains originate from one sample sequenced in a study of radiotherapy plus CTLA-4 blockade in lung cancer. Libraries were prepared by immunoSEQ multiplex PCR; TCRdb keeps only in-frame clonotypes and omits some of them. The repertoire holds about 15,000 clones, with about 70% as singletons. Material: peripheral blood, obtained from a patient treated with radiotherapy plus ipilimumab. All receptors come from a human donor with non-small cell lung cancer whose response to radiotherapy plus ipilimumab could not be evaluated.

The chain has TRBV6-5 and TRBJ2-5, with D maybe TRBD2 (7 bases). The CDR3 runs to 11 residues. The germline V and J ends were trimmed by 6 bases and 7 bases, with 9 bases remaining between them. Germline V gives CDR1 MNHEY, CDR2 SVGAGI. CDR3 DNA sequence: TGTGCCAGCAGCCGGGGGGCGACCCAGTACTTC. It yields the protein CASSRGATQYF.

This clone was detected once. V usage is TRBV15 and J usage is TRBJ1-5; D call uncertain. V was trimmed by 0 bases and J by 7 bases, leaving 16 bases between them. The CDR3 extends over 16 amino acids. CDR1 is LNHNV, CDR2 YYDKDF, per germline (reference sequence). CDR3 DNA: TGTGCCACCAGCAGAGAGGGGAACATCGGCGGGCAGCCCCAGCATTTT. Protein product: CATSREGNIGGQPQHF. The complete variable domain, with remaining parts taken from reference TRBV15 and TRBJ1-5, reads DAMVIQNPRYQVTQFGKPVTLSCSQTLNHNVMYWYQQKSSQAPKLLFHYYDKDFNNEADTPDNFQSRRPNTSFCFLDIRSPGLGDTAMYLCATSREGNIGGQPQHFGDGTRLSIL.

This clone occurred a few times. The chain has TRBV7-2 and TRBJ2-7; 11 bases line up with TRBD2. Germline-derived CDR1 and CDR2 are SGHTA and FQGNSA. J gave up 5 bases and V 3 bases, and 6 bases lay outside the gene matches. The CDR3 runs to 15 residues. CDR3 sequence (DNA): TGTGCCAGCAGCTTGCCGACTAGCGGGGCAGACGAGCAGTACTTC. It encodes CASSLPTSGADEQYF.

This clone showed up just a few times. The rearrangement links TRBV6-5 to TRBJ1-2; TRBD1 aligns across 8 bases. The length of the CDR3 is 15 residues. Trimming at V came to 2 bases and at J to 4 bases, leaving 6 bases not matched to a gene. Per the germline V gene, CDR1 is MNHEY and CDR2 is SVGAGI. The CDR3 nucleotides are TGTGCCAGCAGTTACCTCCGGACAGGGACCTATGGCTACACCTTC. This codes for CASSYLRTGTYGYTF.

The chain couples TRBV29-1 to TRBJ1-1, with D maybe TRBD1 (6 bases). CDR1 SQVTM and CDR2 ANQGSEA come from the germline V gene. V was clipped by 1 base and J by 2 bases, with 8 bases between them. The CDR3 length is 13 residues. The CDR3: CSVEARGNTEAFF. The CDR3 bases are TGCAGCGTTGAAGCCAGGGGTAACACTGAAGCTTTCTTT.